Listed here are 15 T cell receptor beta chains from one sample, sequenced in a study of blood T cell repertoires in COVID-19. Libraries were prepared by immunoSEQ multiplex PCR; TCRdb keeps only in-frame clonotypes and omits some of them. The table lists 97,000 or so clones, 90% of them singletons. Sequenced material: peripheral blood. The receptor set was obtained from a man aged 60 to 75 with acute or convalescent COVID-19.

The rearrangement joins TRBV19 to TRBJ1-6; 10 bases match TRBD1. Trimming cost V 7 bases and J 4 bases; bases outside gene matches: 4. Germline V gene data show CDR1 as LNHDA and CDR2 as SQIVND (reference sequence). This CDR3 spans 15 amino acids. CDR3 residues: CASTDRGAYNSPLHF. In DNA form, the CDR3 reads TGTGCCAGTACGGACAGGGGGGCTTATAATTCACCCCTCCACTTT.

This chain's CDR3 is CASSLAEVATNEKLFF. The CDR3 DNA sequence: TGTGCCAGCAGCTTAGCGGAGGTTGCAACTAATGAAAAACTGTTTTTT. This rearrangement joins TRBV7-9 to TRBJ1-4; D not certain. There are 16 residues in the CDR3. Germline CDR1 SEHNR, CDR2 FQNEAQ (reference sequence). Trimming pared 0 bases from V and 0 bases from J, leaving 8 bases between.

This chain joins TRBV18 and TRBJ2-2; D call uncertain. This CDR3 has 13 residues. The V gene lost 5 bases and the J gene lost 5 bases, with 9 bases spanning the gap. Per the germline V gene, CDR1 is KGHSH and CDR2 is LQKENI. The CDR3 bases are TGTGCCAGCTCAGCAACAGAAACCGGGGAGCTGTTTTTT. Amino acid sequence: CASSATETGELFF.

CDR3 region: CASSLEGGLYTGELFF. CDR3 nucleotides: TGTGCCAGCAGTTTAGAGGGAGGACTCTACACCGGGGAGCTGTTTTTT. The chain combines TRBV27 with TRBJ2-2; possibly TRBD2 for D (6 bases). The CDR3 contains 16 residues. Germline CDR1 is MNHEY and CDR2 is SMNVEV (reference sequence). With 2 bases removed from V and 3 bases from J, the gap between germline ends came to 13 bases.

The J gene is TRBJ2-3, the V gene TRBV5-6, with no clear D. Looked up from germline, CDR1 is SGHDT and CDR2 is YYEEEE. The ends were cut back, 0 bases at V and 9 bases at J, with 8 bases in the middle. This CDR3 comprises 12 residues. Here the CDR3 reads CASSLVVGTQYF. The CDR3 coding sequence is TGTGCCAGCAGCTTGGTAGTGGGCACGCAGTATTTT.

The gene calls are TRBV6-5 and TRBJ1-2, with D perhaps TRBD1 (6 bases). Germline CDR1 and CDR2: MNHEY and SVGAGI. This CDR3 region has 13 residues. Trimming took off 1 base at V and 8 bases at J, with 11 bases between the two ends. CDR3 region: CASSYLQGEGYTF. The CDR3 region has the DNA TGTGCCAGCAGTTACTTACAGGGAGAAGGCTACACCTTC.

The rearrangement uses TRBV18 and TRBJ2-2; D is perhaps TRBD1 (5 bases). CDR3 size: 16 residues. The germline CDR1 and CDR2 sequences are KGHSH and LQKENI. Between the trimmed V and J ends, which lost 3 bases and 0 bases, there was a span of 11 bases. CDR3 bases: TGTGCCAGCTCACCGAAGGGGATATCGAACACCGGGGAGCTGTTTTTT. Its protein is CASSPKGISNTGELFF.

The V call is TRBV18, the J call TRBJ1-6, with D perhaps matching TRBD1 (6 bases). The germline V and J ends were trimmed by 6 bases and 14 bases, with 23 bases remaining between them. CDR1 and CDR2 from the germline V gene are KGHSH and LQKENI. The CDR3 sequence is 15 residues long. The CDR3 region has the DNA TGTGCCAGCTCCAGGGGCCCTTCTCAGTCTTTGGCCCTCCACTTT. Amino acids: CASSRGPSQSLALHF.

This chain joins TRBV2 and TRBJ1-4; weak D call: TRBD1 (6 bases). Germline assignment: CDR1 SNHLY and CDR2 FYNNEI. The CDR3 contains 15 residues. V lost 5 bases to trimming and J lost 3 bases, with 13 bases between them. CDR3 amino acids: CASSYRDNANEKLFF. The CDR3, as DNA: TGTGCCAGCAGTTACCGGGACAACGCTAATGAAAAACTGTTTTTT.

The V gene is TRBV2, the J gene TRBJ1-5, with 10 positions matching TRBD1. The V gene's germline CDR1 is SNHLY and CDR2 FYNNEI. This CDR3 spans 14 amino acids. Trimming removed 6 bases from V and 2 bases from J; junction bases left unmatched: 1. The CDR3 reads CASRGQGGNQPQHF. The CDR3 region has the DNA TGTGCCAGCAGAGGACAGGGGGGCAATCAGCCCCAGCATTTT. Full variable domain (missing parts from reference TRBV2 and TRBJ1-5): EPEVTQTPSHQVTQMGQEVILRCVPISNHLYFYWYRQILGQKVEFLVSFYNNEISEKSEIFDDQFSVERPDGSNFTLKIRSTKLEDSAMYFCASRGQGGNQPQHFGDGTRLSIL.

The chain is built from TRBV6-4 and TRBJ1-2, with D tentatively TRBD1 (5 bases). The V and J ends lost 0 bases and 4 bases respectively, with 6 bases between them. This CDR3 spans 13 amino acids. Germline CDR1 reads MRHNA; CDR2 reads SNTAGT. The CDR3 reads CASSDSGGYGYTF. The CDR3, as DNA: TGTGCCAGCAGTGACTCGGGGGGCTATGGCTACACCTTC.

V and J are TRBV4-1 and TRBJ1-6, with a tentative D call TRBD1 (5 bases). The V gene lost 4 bases and the J gene lost 0 bases, with 13 bases spanning the gap. This CDR3 is built from 17 residues. CDR1 is MGHRA and CDR2 is YSYEKL in the germline V gene. DNA of the CDR3: TGCGCCAGCAGCCCCCCGGGGGGTGCCTCCTATAATTCACCCCTCCACTTT. This gives the protein CASSPPGGASYNSPLHF.

The CDR3 nucleotides read TGTGCCAGCAGTTTATCGCTGCCAGGGGATCAGCCCCAGCATTTT. Protein sequence: CASSLSLPGDQPQHF. The chain joins TRBV27 to TRBJ1-5; possible D gene TRBD1, 6 bases. This CDR3 contains 15 residues. Trimming left V 0 bases short and J 5 bases short, with 11 bases between. CDR1 and CDR2 from the germline V gene are MNHEY and SMNVEV (reference sequence).

The chain links TRBV6-5 to TRBJ2-7, with D tentatively TRBD1 (6 bases). In germline, CDR1 is MNHEY, CDR2 SVGAGI. The CDR3 sequence is 13 residues long. V dropped 5 bases and J dropped 2 bases, with 10 bases sitting between them. The DNA for the CDR3 is TGTGCCAGCAGTCACAGGGATACCTACGAGCAGTACGTC. Its translation: CASSHRDTYEQYV.

The chain has TRBV5-1 and TRBJ1-2; perhaps TRBD1 as D (6 bases). CDR1 SGHRS and CDR2 YFSETQ come from the germline V gene. CDR3 length: 15 residues. Between the trimmed V and J ends, which lost 0 bases and 5 bases, there was a span of 14 bases. The CDR3 is CASSLATVGGYGYTF. DNA of the CDR3: TGCGCCAGCAGCTTGGCCACGGTAGGGGGATATGGCTACACCTTC.